These 14 T cell receptor beta chains were sequenced from one sample in a study of lymphopenia after photon versus proton radiotherapy. Some clones are missing from TCRdb's copy, which holds only in-frame ones; the method was immunoSEQ multiplex PCR. The sample records about 61,000 clones, approximately 86% being singletons. The sequencing used peripheral blood, collected from a patient treated with photon-based radiotherapy. Source of these receptors: a man aged 35 to 55 with gastric cancer.

The chain recombines TRBV4-2 with TRBJ1-5, with 7 bases identical to TRBD1. The length of the CDR3 is 16 residues. V shed 4 bases and J 4 bases; nucleotides not matched to a gene: 10. The germline CDR1 and CDR2 sequences are LGHNA and YNFKEQ. The CDR3 DNA follows: TGTGCCAGCAGCCCTAGAGCCGGGACAGCTAATCAGCCCCAGCATTTT. It encodes CASSPRAGTANQPQHF.

This clone was seen a single time. This chain connects TRBV7-8 to TRBJ1-4; TRBD1 aligns across 7 bases. J lost 3 bases, V lost 4 bases, and 2 bases had no gene match. Germline V gene lookup returns CDR1 SGHVS and CDR2 FQNEAQ. This CDR3 is 14 amino acids long. The CDR3, as DNA: TGTGCCAGCAGCTCCGGGACAGCTAATGAAAAACTGTTTTTT. It encodes CASSSGTANEKLFF.

V gene TRBV7-2 combines with J gene TRBJ2-3, with no clear D. Germline CDR1 is SGHTA and CDR2 is FQGNSA. Between the trimmed V and J ends, which lost 7 bases and 0 bases, there was a span of 5 bases. The CDR3 has 12 amino acids. The CDR3 DNA is TGTGCCAGCACCCCGAGCACAGATACGCAGTATTTT. Encoded protein: CASTPSTDTQYF.

V is TRBV7-6 and J is TRBJ2-7; D is perhaps TRBD1 (5 bases). This CDR3 region has 13 residues. The V gene lost 6 bases and the J gene lost 3 bases, with 12 bases spanning the gap. Germline assignment: CDR1 SGHVS and CDR2 FNYEAQ. CDR3 DNA sequence: TGTGCCAGCAGTTTTAATCAGGGCTACGAGCAGTACTTC. It translates to CASSFNQGYEQYF.

The chain combines TRBV4-1 with TRBJ1-1, with 8 bases matching TRBD1. The germline CDR1 and CDR2 sequences are MGHRA and YSYEKL. This CDR3 has 15 residues. Trimming removed 0 bases from V and 1 base from J; junction bases left unmatched: 1. CDR3 amino acids: CASSQEDRGNTEAFF. CDR3 DNA sequence: TGCGCCAGCAGCCAAGAAGACAGGGGGAACACTGAAGCTTTCTTT.

This clone was picked up one time. This rearrangement joins TRBV7-2 to TRBJ2-5, with D possibly matching TRBD1 (6 bases). Germline V gives CDR1 SGHTA, CDR2 FQGNSA. This CDR3 contains 15 residues. V lost 6 bases and J 0 bases, leaving 14 bases between the germline ends. The CDR3 reads CASSRSGQNQETQYF. The CDR3 nucleotides are TGTGCCAGCAGTCGAAGTGGACAGAACCAAGAGACCCAGTACTTC.

J is TRBJ2-3 and V is TRBV6-1, with D perhaps TRBD2 (6 bases). The CDR3 has 15 amino acids. V shed 2 bases and J shed 2 bases, with 11 bases lying between them. Per the germline V gene, CDR1 is MNHNS and CDR2 is SASEGT. CDR3 sequence: CASSESAGTTDTQYF. CDR3 in DNA: TGTGCCAGCAGTGAAAGTGCGGGGACCACAGATACGCAGTATTTT.

This clone was seen just once. CDR3 nucleotide sequence: TGTGCCAGTAGTATAGGTATCGTGGGGGGCTACGAGCAGTACTTC. As protein: CASSIGIVGGYEQYF. V gene TRBV19 combines with J gene TRBJ2-7; perhaps TRBD2 as D (6 bases). Trimming pared 1 base from V and 3 bases from J, leaving 13 bases between. This CDR3 has 15 amino acids. Germline assignment: CDR1 LNHDA and CDR2 SQIVND (reference sequence). Based on the CDR3 plus reference TRBV19 and TRBJ2-7, the full variable domain is DGGITQSPKYLFRKEGQNVTLSCEQNLNHDAMYWYRQDPGQGLRLIYYSQIVNDFQKGDIAEGYSVSREKKESFPLTVTSAQKNPTAFYLCASSIGIVGGYEQYFGPGTRLTVT.

The chain joins TRBV6-1 to TRBJ2-1; 7 bases fit TRBD2. Looked up from germline, CDR1 is MNHNS and CDR2 is SASEGT. The CDR3 contains 14 residues. The V and J ends lost 2 bases and 8 bases, in that order; junction bases with no gene match: 6. CDR3 amino acids: CASSEMWEGDEQFF. The CDR3 DNA reads as TGTGCCAGCAGTGAAATGTGGGAGGGCGATGAGCAGTTCTTC.

The chain carries TRBV4-3 and TRBJ2-3; possible D gene TRBD2, 5 bases. Per the germline V gene, CDR1 is LGHNA and CDR2 is YSLEER. V dropped 0 bases and J dropped 3 bases, with 10 bases sitting between them. The CDR3 extends over 15 amino acids. The DNA for the CDR3 is TGCGCCAGCAGCCAAGATTTACTAGAAACAGATACGCAGTATTTT. Translated: CASSQDLLETDTQYF.

This chain joins TRBV5-1 and TRBJ2-7; D may be TRBD1 (6 bases). Germline CDR1 reads SGHRS; CDR2 reads YFSETQ. CDR3 length: 15 amino acids. Between the trimmed V and J ends, which lost 0 bases and 0 bases, there was a span of 10 bases. In DNA form, the CDR3 reads TGCGCCAGCAGCTTGGTACAGGGCCCCTCCTACGAGCAGTACTTC. Protein: CASSLVQGPSYEQYF. Using reference TRBV5-1 and TRBJ2-7 for the parts outside the CDR3, the full variable domain is KAGVTQTPRYLIKTRGQQVTLSCSPISGHRSVSWYQQTPGQGLQFLFEYFSETQRNKGNFPGRFSGRQFSNSRSEMNVSTLELGDSALYLCASSLVQGPSYEQYFGPGTRLTVT.

This clone appeared a few times. The rearrangement uses TRBV19 and TRBJ1-5; 10 positions agree with TRBD1. This CDR3 spans 18 amino acids. Germline V gene lookup returns CDR1 LNHDA and CDR2 SQIVND (reference sequence). Unmatched junction bases numbered 11, after V lost 4 bases and J lost 2 bases. The CDR3 sequence is CASSTRQGAVGGNQPQHF. The CDR3 DNA reads TGTGCCAGTAGTACCCGACAGGGGGCGGTTGGTGGCAATCAGCCCCAGCATTTT.

This clone was observed a few times. The gene calls are TRBV5-1 and TRBJ1-6, with a possible D match to TRBD1 (5 bases). Trimming took off 1 base at V and 6 bases at J, with 8 bases between the two ends. This CDR3 comprises 14 residues. Germline-derived CDR1 and CDR2 are SGHRS and YFSETQ. The CDR3 spells CASSLRQPNSPLHF. The CDR3 DNA reads as TGCGCCAGCAGCTTGCGACAGCCTAATTCACCCCTCCACTTT.

V and J are TRBV5-1 and TRBJ1-4, with no clear D. This CDR3 is 16 amino acids long. With 0 bases removed from V and 0 bases from J, the gap between germline ends came to 9 bases. Per the germline V gene, CDR1 is SGHRS and CDR2 is YFSETQ. CDR3 DNA sequence: TGCGCCAGCAGCTTGGGAGCCATTGCAACTAATGAAAAACTGTTTTTT. As protein: CASSLGAIATNEKLFF.